The 25 T cell receptor beta chains in this list originate from one sample, sequenced in a study of blood T cell repertoires in COVID-19. The table came from immunoSEQ multiplex PCR; TCRdb's copy has only in-frame clones and leaves some out. The repertoire includes 55,000 to 70,000 clones, around nine tenths of them detected once, and roughly a fifth sits in the top ten. The sample consisted of peripheral blood. The receptors stem from a woman between 45 and 60 years old with active or convalescent COVID-19.

The J gene is TRBJ1-1, the V gene TRBV7-9; possible D gene TRBD1, 6 bases. Looked up from germline, CDR1 is SEHNR and CDR2 is FQNEAQ (reference sequence). This CDR3 is 13 amino acids long. The germline V and J ends were trimmed by 8 bases and 1 base, with 11 bases remaining between them. CDR3 DNA: TGTGCCAGCTACAGGGCGCAGAACACTGAAGCTTTCTTT. It encodes CASYRAQNTEAFF.

The chain links TRBV7-2 to TRBJ2-5; 7 nucleotides match TRBD1. The V gene's germline CDR1 is SGHTA and CDR2 FQGNSA. The CDR3 covers 19 residues. Germline trimming cut 5 bases from V and 1 base from J; bases unmatched to any gene: 19. CDR3 sequence: CASSPHIAPRDRAQETQYF. CDR3 sequence (DNA): TGTGCCAGCAGCCCCCATATCGCCCCCCGAGACAGGGCCCAAGAGACCCAGTACTTC.

The J gene is TRBJ2-3, the V gene TRBV11-2; 9 nucleotides line up with TRBD2. The germline V gene encodes CDR1 SGHAT and CDR2 FQNNGV. The CDR3 consists of 17 residues. V lost 1 base to trimming and J lost 4 bases; unmatched junction nucleotides: 9. CDR3 sequence: CASSLAYGGRASDTQYF. In nucleotides, the CDR3 is TGTGCCAGCAGCTTAGCATACGGCGGGAGGGCGTCAGATACGCAGTATTTT.

The CDR3 region has the DNA TGTGCCTGGAGTGTAGGGACAGGGGACTACGAGCAGTACTTC. This gives the protein CAWSVGTGDYEQYF. The genes are TRBV30 and TRBJ2-7; 10 bases are a match to TRBD1. Germline CDR1 GTSNPN, CDR2 SVGIG (reference sequence). This CDR3 is built from 14 residues. V lost 0 bases to trimming and J lost 3 bases; unmatched junction nucleotides: 2.

CDR3 amino acids: CASSEEREDIQYF. DNA of the CDR3: TGCGCCAGCAGTGAGGAGCGGGAAGACATTCAGTACTTC. V usage is TRBV10-1 and J usage is TRBJ2-4; 7 nucleotides agree with TRBD2. The CDR3 loop spans 13 amino acids. Germline lookup yields CDR1 WNHNN and CDR2 SYGVQD (reference sequence). V lost 2 bases and J lost 8; bases outside the gene matches: 3.

CDR3 region: CASKLTPDTEAFF. As DNA, the CDR3 is TGCGCCAGCAAACTCACCCCGGACACTGAAGCTTTCTTT. This chain connects TRBV5-1 to TRBJ1-1; D gene unclear. The CDR3 runs 13 residues. Germline V CDR1 and CDR2: SGHRS, YFSETQ. Trimming left V 6 bases short and J 3 bases short, with 12 bases between.

The gene calls are TRBV7-2 and TRBJ2-5, with 10 bases that match TRBD2. Per germline, CDR1 SGHTA and CDR2 FQGNSA. With 5 bases clipped from V and 2 bases from J, the junction kept 8 bases outside the gene matches. This CDR3 has 16 residues. CDR3 bases: TGTGCCAGCAGCCCCAGACTAGCGGGTTTTCAAGAGACCCAGTACTTC. Encoded protein: CASSPRLAGFQETQYF.

The chain recombines TRBV19 with TRBJ1-2; no clear D gene. Trimming stripped 7 bases from V and 8 bases from J, with 23 bases between. Germline V gives CDR1 LNHDA, CDR2 SQIVND (reference sequence). CDR3 length equals 15 residues. This CDR3 reads CASTKPPADQWGYTF. The DNA of the CDR3 is TGTGCCAGTACCAAGCCCCCAGCGGACCAGTGGGGCTACACCTTC.

This clone was seen a handful of times. This chain uses TRBV9 with TRBJ1-3; 9 bases match TRBD1. With V trimmed by 3 bases and J by 0 bases, 7 bases remained unmatched. This CDR3 is 17 amino acids long. CDR1 and CDR2 from the germline V gene are SGDLS and YYNGEE. CDR3 nucleotides: TGTGCCAGCAGCGCGACAGGGGGACTTACCTCTGGAAACACCATATATTTT. This translates into CASSATGGLTSGNTIYF. Using reference TRBV9 and TRBJ1-3 for the parts outside the CDR3, the full variable domain is DSGVTQTPKHLITATGQRVTLRCSPRSGDLSVYWYQQSLDQGLQFLIQYYNGEERAKGNILERFSAQQFPDLHSELNLSSLELGDSALYFCASSATGGLTSGNTIYFGEGSWLTVV.

The rearrangement links TRBV5-1 to TRBJ2-1; 11 positions agree with TRBD2. The CDR3 extends over 16 amino acids. Germline assignment: CDR1 SGHRS and CDR2 YFSETQ. V lost 4 bases to trimming and J lost 8 bases; unmatched junction nucleotides: 11. The CDR3 reads CASSLPLAGGRDEQFF. The CDR3 DNA reads TGCGCCAGCAGCCTGCCTCTAGCGGGAGGAAGGGATGAGCAGTTCTTC.

Note on this clone: The germline gene is not matched at one end of the junction; a read error may be the cause. V is TRBV6-5 and J is TRBJ2-3, with a tentative D call TRBD1 (6 bases). CDR3 length: 14 residues. The germline V gene has CDR1 MNHEY and CDR2 SVGAGI. CDR3 DNA sequence: TGTGCCACCAGTAGGGACACCGGCACAGATACGCAGTATTTT. It is translated as CATSRDTGTDTQYF.

The chain combines TRBV9 with TRBJ2-2; possible D gene TRBD1, 5 bases. CDR1 is SGDLS and CDR2 is YYNGEE in the germline V gene. V was trimmed by 0 bases and J by 0 bases, leaving 12 bases between them. This CDR3 spans 17 amino acids. For the CDR3, the DNA is TGTGCCAGCAGCGTAGCCATTGACAGTGCGAACACCGGGGAGCTGTTTTTT. It encodes CASSVAIDSANTGELFF. The variable domain in full, completed from reference TRBV9 and TRBJ2-2, reads DSGVTQTPKHLITATGQRVTLRCSPRSGDLSVYWYQQSLDQGLQFLIQYYNGEERAKGNILERFSAQQFPDLHSELNLSSLELGDSALYFCASSVAIDSANTGELFFGEGSRLTVL.

This clone was recorded many times. CDR3 sequence (DNA): TGTGCCAGCAGCCAACGTCCAGGGGGCACTGAAGCTTTCTTT. It yields the protein CASSQRPGGTEAFF. The chain uses TRBV5-6 and TRBJ1-1; TRBD1 matches 7 bases. Germline values: CDR1 SGHDT, CDR2 YYEEEE. The CDR3 contains 14 residues. J gave up 4 bases and V 4 bases, and 7 bases lay outside the gene matches.

This clone was seen a few times. The chain carries TRBV28 and TRBJ2-3; D gene ambiguous. Germline CDR1 and CDR2: MDHEN and SYDVKM. The V and J ends lost 7 bases and 0 bases respectively, with 5 bases between them. The CDR3 extends over 12 amino acids. This CDR3 reads CASKSSTDTQYF. CDR3 DNA: TGTGCCAGCAAATCGAGCACAGATACGCAGTATTTT.

CDR3: CSVPRAETGELFF. The CDR3 DNA sequence: TGCAGCGTTCCCAGGGCAGAGACCGGGGAGCTGTTTTTT. The rearrangement joins TRBV29-1 to TRBJ2-2; D possibly corresponds to TRBD1 (5 bases). CDR1 and CDR2 (germline): SQVTM, ANQGSEA. This CDR3 has 13 residues. Trimming removed 5 bases at V and 5 bases at J, with 12 bases between.

The gene calls are TRBV21-1 and TRBJ1-2. TRBV21-1 counts as a pseudogene. The CDR3 runs to 22 residues. CDR3 region: CASSKGRKKRGGTLLTPPGYTF. The CDR3 DNA sequence: TGTGCCAGCAGCAAAGGGAGAAAAAAAAGGGGCGGGACTCTTCTTACTCCTCCTGGCTACACCTTC.

The CDR3 DNA sequence: TGTGCCAGCAGCGACACGAGCGGGAGAGGCACAGATACGCAGTATTTT. This gives the protein CASSDTSGRGTDTQYF. The chain carries TRBV7-6 and TRBJ2-3, with 8 bases fitting TRBD2. With 5 bases clipped from V and 1 base from J, the junction kept 8 bases outside the gene matches. CDR1 SGHVS and CDR2 FNYEAQ come from the germline V gene. This CDR3 is built from 16 residues.

The chain combines TRBV2 with TRBJ2-5; 7 bases agree with TRBD2. V shed 7 bases and J 2 bases; nucleotides not matched to a gene: 7. In germline, CDR1 is SNHLY, CDR2 FYNNEI. This CDR3 is 14 amino acids long. CDR3 DNA: TGTGCCAGCACTCTACTAGCGCCACAAGAGACCCAGTACTTC. Translating it yields CASTLLAPQETQYF.

The chain has TRBV13 and TRBJ2-5; 11 bases match TRBD2. The CDR3 sequence is 16 residues long. Germline trimming cut 1 base from V and 5 bases from J; bases unmatched to any gene: 6. Per the germline V gene, CDR1 is PRHDT and CDR2 is FYEKMQ (reference sequence). In DNA form, the CDR3 reads TGTGCCAGCAGCTTAGATATAGCGGGAGGGCCCGAGACCCAGTACTTC. As protein: CASSLDIAGGPETQYF. The full variable domain, in which reference TRBV13 and TRBJ2-5 provide the parts outside the CDR3, is AAGVIQSPRHLIKEKRETATLKCYPIPRHDTVYWYQQGPGQDPQFLISFYEKMQSDKGSIPDRFSAQQFSDYHSELNMSSLELGDSALYFCASSLDIAGGPETQYFGPGTRLLVL.

V is TRBV14 and J is TRBJ1-6, with TRBD1 as a possible D gene (6 bases). The CDR3 totals 16 residues. CDR1 SGHDN and CDR2 FVKESK come from the germline V gene. The V gene lost 0 bases and the J gene lost 9 bases, with 15 bases spanning the gap. CDR3 region: CASSQDYTGFASPLHF. The CDR3 DNA reads as TGTGCCAGCAGCCAAGATTACACAGGGTTCGCTTCACCCCTCCACTTT.

This clone was counted once. The chain links TRBV19 to TRBJ2-7, with D possibly being TRBD2 (6 bases). V shed 5 bases and J shed 6 bases, with 17 bases lying between them. The CDR3 runs 14 residues. Germline V gives CDR1 LNHDA, CDR2 SQIVND (reference sequence). The CDR3 loop is CASSGGYNMGEQYF. CDR3 DNA sequence: TGTGCCAGTAGTGGAGGGTACAATATGGGCGAGCAGTACTTC. Variable domain in full (rest from reference TRBV19 and TRBJ2-7): DGGITQSPKYLFRKEGQNVTLSCEQNLNHDAMYWYRQDPGQGLRLIYYSQIVNDFQKGDIAEGYSVSREKKESFPLTVTSAQKNPTAFYLCASSGGYNMGEQYFGPGTRLTVT.

The rearrangement uses TRBV29-1 and TRBJ2-7, with 7 bases aligning to TRBD1. This CDR3 has 11 amino acids. From germline, CDR1 is SQVTM and CDR2 ANQGSEA. The V and J ends lost 5 bases and 5 bases, in that order; junction bases with no gene match: 3. The chain's CDR3 is CSVTGAHEQYF. CDR3 coding DNA: TGCAGCGTTACAGGGGCCCACGAGCAGTACTTC.

This sequence joins TRBV7-8 and TRBJ2-7; D not certain. The CDR3 consists of 17 residues. V lost 1 base, J lost 0 bases, and 16 bases lay in between. Germline V gene data show CDR1 as SGHVS and CDR2 as FQNEAQ. CDR3 in DNA: TGTGCCAGCAGCTTAGTCGCAGTGAATCGACACTCCTACGAGCAGTACTTC. It translates to CASSLVAVNRHSYEQYF.

The chain has TRBV9 and TRBJ1-3, with D possibly matching TRBD1 (5 bases). Germline CDR1 and CDR2: SGDLS and YYNGEE. V lost 2 bases to trimming and J lost 3 bases, with 9 bases between them. The CDR3 covers 14 residues. DNA for the CDR3: TGTGCCAGCAGCGTTGGGGGGGTTGGAAACACCATATATTTT. It yields the protein CASSVGGVGNTIYF.

The rearrangement links TRBV27 to TRBJ2-2; D is perhaps TRBD2 (5 bases). The CDR3 loop spans 15 amino acids. V dropped 3 bases and J dropped 0 bases, with 8 bases sitting between them. Germline CDR1 reads MNHEY; CDR2 reads SMNVEV (reference sequence). In DNA form, the CDR3 reads TGTGCCAGCAGTTTTACGGGATCGAACACCGGGGAGCTGTTTTTT. This translates into CASSFTGSNTGELFF.